This T cell receptor beta chain appears in the sequencing data of a study of radiotherapy plus CTLA-4 blockade in lung cancer. Background on the study: In approximately 17% of patients, objective responses were seen; 25% to 40% had disease control.

Study-level results: Dynamics of early blood T cell clones, together with interferon-beta, were reportedly the best predictors of response. After treatment with radiotherapy plus ipilimumab, TCR clones that came from the tumor expanded in blood.

Patients had chemo-refractory metastatic non-small-cell lung cancer and received focal radiation plus CTLA-4 blockade that used ipilimumab. Details on this clone: Its antigen remains unidentified.

The CDR3 covers 15 residues. With 4 bases removed from V and 8 bases from J, the gap between germline ends came to 20 bases. Looked up from germline, CDR1 is SGHVS and CDR2 is FQNEAQ. TCRdb's copy holds only in-frame clones and misses some; the assay was immunoSEQ multiplex PCR. The sample shows about 36,000 clones, around 77% of them seen only once. The sample in question was peripheral blood, obtained from a patient treated with radiotherapy plus ipilimumab. The sequence was obtained from a human donor with non-small cell lung cancer who had stable disease on radiotherapy plus ipilimumab. The chain is built from TRBV7-8 and TRBJ1-1; D remains unclear. In nucleotides, the CDR3 is TGTGCCAGCAGCTCTGCCTTTGAGGGCCCCTTAGAAGCTTTCTTT. It is translated as CASSSAFEGPLEAFF.